This T cell receptor beta chain emerged from a study of control samples from healthy donors and cancer patients (dated by TCRdb to about 2020). As regards this clone: What antigen it recognizes has not been identified. Base qualities are not at hand, and no much larger clone is one base apart.

Per the germline V gene (reference sequence), LNHDA is the CDR1 and SQIVND is the CDR2. The cysteine opens and the phenylalanine closes a CDR3 of 16 amino acids. Only CDR3 DNA remains: 48 bases, in frame from the first base. For this chain, trimming is 2 bases at the V end and 2 bases at the J end, and the number of junction bases without a gene match is 2. The library was made by the immunoSEQ multiplex PCR assay. Imported from immuneACCESS, the table was reduced by TCRdb to in-frame sequences with V and J called. These copies leave out some clones; in studies compared against another copy, an unresolved V gene accounts for under half, and the cause of the remainder is not known. This sample comprises some 120,000 clones, more than 85% of them detected only once. The ten most abundant clones make up roughly 8.6% of the sample.

The rearranged segments are TRBV19 and TRBJ2-1, with TRBD2 matching 11 junction bases. This receptor was obtained from a man younger than 35 in good health. The sample comprised blood. The CDR3 region reads CASSIRLAGTYNEQFF. The DNA sequence is as follows: TGTGCCAGTAGTATAAGACTAGCGGGGACCTACAATGAGCAGTTCTTC.